Sequencing of this T cell receptor (beta chain) was carried out in a study of beta chain features in type 1 diabetes. General study findings and limits: Type 1 diabetes patients had moderately but significantly shorter TCRB CDR3s in all four CD4+ subsets.

This clone came up a few times. Its specificity is unknown. The V gene end was trimmed by 1 base and the J gene end by 3 bases; junction bases not matched to a gene: 3. The CDR3 has 15 residues. Germline V gene data show CDR1 as SGHDN and CDR2 as FVKESK. Sequenced material consisted of expressed TCRB transcripts (all of the isolated RNA was reverse transcribed). Method: immunoSEQ multiplex PCR; TCRdb's copy keeps in-frame clones and lacks some. The sample has fewer than 250,000 clones, 9% to 10% seen once. Stem cell-like memory, regulatory, central memory and naive CD4+ cells were sorted via CD45RO/CCR7/CD25/CD127/CD95/CD27.

The TCR sequence derives from a young woman in good health. This sequence joins TRBV14 and TRBJ2-3; TRBD2 agrees at 8 bases. Sequenced material: naive CD4+ T cells from blood. Here the CDR3 reads CASSQAGGKTDTQYF. The CDR3 bases are TGTGCCAGCAGCCAAGCGGGAGGGAAGACAGATACGCAGTATTTT.